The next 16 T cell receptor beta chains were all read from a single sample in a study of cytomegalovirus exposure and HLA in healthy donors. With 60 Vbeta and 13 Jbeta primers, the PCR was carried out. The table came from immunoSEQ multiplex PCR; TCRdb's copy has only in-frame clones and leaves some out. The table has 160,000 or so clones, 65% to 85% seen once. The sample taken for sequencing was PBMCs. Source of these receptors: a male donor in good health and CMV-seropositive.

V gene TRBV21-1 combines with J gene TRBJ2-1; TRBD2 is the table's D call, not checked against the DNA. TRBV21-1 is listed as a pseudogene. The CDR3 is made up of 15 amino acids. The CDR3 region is CASKGLKGEVNEQFF. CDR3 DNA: TGTGCCAGCAAGGGACTTAAAGGGGAGGTAAATGAGCAGTTCTTC.

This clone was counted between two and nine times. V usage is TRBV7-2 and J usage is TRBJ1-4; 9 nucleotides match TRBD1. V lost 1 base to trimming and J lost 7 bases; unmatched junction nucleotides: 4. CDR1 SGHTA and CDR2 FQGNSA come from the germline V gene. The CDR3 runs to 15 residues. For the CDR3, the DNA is TGTGCCAGCAGCTTAGTGTCGGGACAGGGTGAAAAACTGTTTTTT. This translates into CASSLVSGQGEKLFF.

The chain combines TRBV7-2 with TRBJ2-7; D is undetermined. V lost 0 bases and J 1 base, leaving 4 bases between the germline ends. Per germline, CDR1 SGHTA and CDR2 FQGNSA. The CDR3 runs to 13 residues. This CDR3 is CASSLAYSYEQYF. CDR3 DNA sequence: TGTGCCAGCAGCTTAGCCTATTCCTACGAGCAGTACTTC.

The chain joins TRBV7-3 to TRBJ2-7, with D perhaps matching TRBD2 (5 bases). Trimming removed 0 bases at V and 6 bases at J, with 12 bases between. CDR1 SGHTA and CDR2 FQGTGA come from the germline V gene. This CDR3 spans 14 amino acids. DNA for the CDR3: TGTGCCAGCAGCTTAACAGGACTCCGGGGCGAGCAGTACTTC. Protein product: CASSLTGLRGEQYF.

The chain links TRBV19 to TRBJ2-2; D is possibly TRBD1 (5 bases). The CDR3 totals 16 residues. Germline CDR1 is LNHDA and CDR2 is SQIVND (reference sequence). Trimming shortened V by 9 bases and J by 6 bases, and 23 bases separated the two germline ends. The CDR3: CARSNDSNQTPGELFF. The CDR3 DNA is TGTGCCAGATCGAATGACAGTAACCAAACTCCCGGGGAGCTGTTTTTT. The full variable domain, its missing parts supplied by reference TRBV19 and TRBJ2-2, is DGGITQSPKYLFRKEGQNVTLSCEQNLNHDAMYWYRQDPGQGLRLIYYSQIVNDFQKGDIAEGYSVSREKKESFPLTVTSAQKNPTAFYLCARSNDSNQTPGELFFGEGSRLTVL.

The CDR3 coding sequence is TGTGCCAGCTCTCCTCCTGACCCCGCGGGAGAGCAGTACTTC. Amino acids: CASSPPDPAGEQYF. V gene TRBV18 combines with J gene TRBJ2-7; D possibly corresponds to TRBD2 (6 bases). The CDR3 runs to 14 residues. The germline V and J ends were trimmed by 6 bases and 7 bases, with 19 bases remaining between them. Germline V CDR1 and CDR2: KGHSH, LQKENI.

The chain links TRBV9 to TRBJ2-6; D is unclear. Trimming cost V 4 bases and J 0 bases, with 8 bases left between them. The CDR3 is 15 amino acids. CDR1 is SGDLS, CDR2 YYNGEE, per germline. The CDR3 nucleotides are TGTGCCAGCAGCCTTCCAGGCTCTGGGGCCAACGTCCTGACTTTC. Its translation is CASSLPGSGANVLTF.

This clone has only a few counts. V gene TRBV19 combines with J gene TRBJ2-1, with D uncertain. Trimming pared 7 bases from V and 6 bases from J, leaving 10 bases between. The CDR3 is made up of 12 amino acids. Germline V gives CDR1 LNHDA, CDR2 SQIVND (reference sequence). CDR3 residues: CASNDKLNEQFF. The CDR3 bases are TGTGCCAGTAATGACAAACTCAATGAGCAGTTCTTC.

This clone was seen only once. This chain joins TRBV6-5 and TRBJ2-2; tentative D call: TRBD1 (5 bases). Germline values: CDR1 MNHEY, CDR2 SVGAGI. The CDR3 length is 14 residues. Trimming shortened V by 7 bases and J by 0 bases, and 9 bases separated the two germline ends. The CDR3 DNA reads TGTGCCAGCACCCGACAGCCGAACACCGGGGAGCTGTTTTTT. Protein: CASTRQPNTGELFF.

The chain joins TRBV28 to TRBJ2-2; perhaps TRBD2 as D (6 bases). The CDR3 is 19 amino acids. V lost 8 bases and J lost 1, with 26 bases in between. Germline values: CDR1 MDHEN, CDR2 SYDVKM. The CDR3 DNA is TGTGCCAGCGAGGGCCCCCTCTCTTTACTAGCAGAGAACACCGGGGAGCTGTTTTTT. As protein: CASEGPLSLLAENTGELFF.

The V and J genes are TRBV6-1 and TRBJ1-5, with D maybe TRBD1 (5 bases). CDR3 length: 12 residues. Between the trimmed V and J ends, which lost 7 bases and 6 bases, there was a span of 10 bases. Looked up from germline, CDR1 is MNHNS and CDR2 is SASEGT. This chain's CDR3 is CASISGPQPQHF. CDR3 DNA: TGTGCCAGCATCTCAGGGCCTCAGCCCCAGCATTTT.

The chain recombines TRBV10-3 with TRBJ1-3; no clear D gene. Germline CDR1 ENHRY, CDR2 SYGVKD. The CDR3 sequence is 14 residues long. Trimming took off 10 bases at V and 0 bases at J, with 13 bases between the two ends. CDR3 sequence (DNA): TGTGCCAATTCAGCGGTACTCTCTGGAAACACCATATATTTT. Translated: CANSAVLSGNTIYF.

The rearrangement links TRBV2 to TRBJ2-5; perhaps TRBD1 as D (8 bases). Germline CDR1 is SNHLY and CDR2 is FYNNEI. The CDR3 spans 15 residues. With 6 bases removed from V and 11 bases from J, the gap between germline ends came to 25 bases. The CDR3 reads CASSDLGTGGREQYF. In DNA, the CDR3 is TGTGCCAGCAGCGATTTGGGGACAGGTGGGCGGGAGCAGTACTTC.

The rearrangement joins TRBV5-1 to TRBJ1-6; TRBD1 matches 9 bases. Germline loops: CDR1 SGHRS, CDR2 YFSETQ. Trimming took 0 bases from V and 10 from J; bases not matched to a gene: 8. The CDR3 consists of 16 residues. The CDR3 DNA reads TGCGCCAGCAGCTTGGTCCGAGGACAGGGGCAGTCACCCCTCCACTTT. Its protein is CASSLVRGQGQSPLHF.

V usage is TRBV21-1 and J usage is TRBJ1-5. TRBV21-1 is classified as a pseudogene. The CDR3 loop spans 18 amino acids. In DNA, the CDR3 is TGTGCCAGCAGCAAAGCGGGTATTGGAGGGCGAAGCAATCAGCCCCAGCATTTT. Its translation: CASSKAGIGGRSNQPQHF.

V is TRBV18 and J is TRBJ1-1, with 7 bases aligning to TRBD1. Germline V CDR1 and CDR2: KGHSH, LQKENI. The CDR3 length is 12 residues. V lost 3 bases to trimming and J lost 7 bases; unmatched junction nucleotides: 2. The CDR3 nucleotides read TGTGCCAGCTCACCCCGGGACAGTGAAGCTTTCTTT. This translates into CASSPRDSEAFF.